Detailed here is one T cell receptor beta chain. The antigen it binds to is not known. No quality values exist for individual bases; no much larger clone is one base distant. For whole blood analysis, 2.5 ml of peripheral blood was collected from healthy adult volunteers into Tempus tubes, and RNA was extracted following the manufacturer's instructions. A robust, sensitive protocol for the amplification, sequencing and analysis of TCRs was described in the study, in which 3' ligation of a UMI-containing oligonucleotide to TCR cDNA was used. Total RNA was treated with RQ1 DNase, without cell sorting, prior to reverse transcription, with an input of about 1 to 1,100 ng being targeted. To check how robust the pipeline was in samples where T cells make up a minority population, libraries were built from skin biopsies and whole blood. This sample is drawn from a study of naive and memory T cell subsets (dated by TCRdb to 2016 to 2017). For context, the study as a whole: The figure summarizing the skin biopsy and whole blood samples listed around 10 blood donors, 7 tuberculin skin test biopsies and 3 saline control biopsies. Usually PCR2 was run as a SYBR Green qPCR and stopped at a set threshold, although low-input samples could use end-point PCR (roughly 6 cycles) instead.

The germline V gene yields MNHEY for CDR1 and SVGEGT for CDR2. Spanning cysteine to phenylalanine, the CDR3 consists of 18 amino acids. Solely the CDR3 DNA is kept, with 54 bases framed from the first base. The germline ends are 12 bases apart after V is trimmed by 0 bases and J by 0 bases. Receptor amplification or capture employed 5' RACE. TCR RNA was reverse transcribed with SuperScript IV using alpha and beta constant region primers for the blood and skin samples. The ligated cDNA was amplified by four rounds of PCR, in which nested alpha and beta constant region primers were used together with the SP2 primer. An oligonucleotide carrying the Illumina SP2 primer and a UMI was ligated to the 3' end of the cDNA by means of T4 RNA ligase 1. The 12-nucleotide UMI was composed of two random hexamers separated by an eight-base spacer, which was included to prevent hairpin formation. From the second PCR onward, TCR alpha and beta chain libraries were processed separately and dual indexed for multiplexing. After pooling, the indexed libraries were analyzed by capillary electrophoresis and sequenced on either an Illumina MiSeq or NextSeq. Libraries were spiked with PhiX DNA at roughly 5-7.5% so that base diversity was increased and cluster recognition was improved. The published analysis was carried out like this. Demultiplexor pulled UMIs out of read 2, joined the UMIs with the TCR sequence from read 1, and separated reads according to sample indices. V and J genes and V-J junctions were identified by Decombinator, and each TCR was assigned a five-part identifier that included V and J deletions. Collapsinator used UMIs to correct sequencing errors and PCR amplification heterogeneity, producing a UMI-based abundance for each TCR. CDR3Translator turned identifiers into nucleotide sequence, translated that sequence into amino acids, and pulled out CDR3 regions based on terminal motifs. Error-corrected counts of alpha and beta TCRs from blood and skin were compared after being normalized to the amount of input RNA. The public reads were quality trimmed at Q25 with fastp and then assembled into clones with MiXCR by TCRdb, keeping productive beta chains. Entries are consolidated by CDR3 protein sequence, retaining the most common genes and DNA. TCRdb assigned the V and J calls; the authors' analysis was not used. The sample includes over 20,000 distinct CDR3 sequences, with roughly 25% observed a single time. The top ten clones comprise around 1.9% of the sample.

General conclusions and limits of the study: The RNA-based method was acknowledged to be potentially sensitive to changes in TCR transcripts with T cell activation and differentiation.

This receptor was taken from a female donor in good health. This sequence uses TRBV6-2 or TRBV6-3 and TRBJ2-6, with no confidently assigned D gene. The CDR3 region: CASSYSPLDTSGANVLTF. The DNA reads TGTGCCAGCAGTTACTCGCCCCTTGACACCTCTGGGGCCAACGTCCTGACTTTC.